This T cell receptor (beta chain) stems from a study of tumor and adjacent non-tumor tissue in lung cancer. A modified ARM-PCR protocol with three rounds of nested PCR amplified TCRbeta. TCRdb itself ran the multiplex PCR reads through MiXCR, one entry per CDR3 protein. The sample contains over 80,000 distinct CDR3 sequences, more than 75% of which appear only once. The template was RNA from unsorted bulk tissue. The normal lung tissue was taken more than 3 cm from the tumor edge. This sequence originates from a woman in her 50s with non-small cell lung cancer. The specimen sequenced was distant non-tumor lung tissue.

In DNA form, the CDR3 reads TGTGCCAGCACTACCGTGACTAGTTCCTACGAGCAGTACTTC. Protein product: CASTTVTSSYEQYF. This chain links TRBV6-6 with TRBJ2-7, with a possible D match to TRBD2 (6 bases). CDR1 MNHNY and CDR2 SVGAGI come from the germline V gene (reference sequence). CDR3 length: 14 amino acids. The V gene lost 7 bases and the J gene lost 1 base, with 14 bases spanning the gap.